The table lists the clone carrying this T cell receptor beta chain with a few counts. What it binds is unknown. Sequencing used immunoSEQ multiplex PCR; TCRdb keeps in-frame clones, though not all of them. Among tens of thousands of clones, approximately 86% were seen once, and the ten largest hold around 14%. These data belong to a study of T cells in localized non-small cell lung cancer. Findings and caveats of the study: Clonality peaked in uninvolved adjacent lung rather than tumor. The appearance of a median around 57 of the top 100 tumor clones was seen in adjacent lung.

The germline V and J ends were trimmed by 3 bases and 3 bases, with 12 bases remaining between them. This CDR3 is built from 14 residues. The germline CDR1 and CDR2 sequences are SEHNR and FQNEAQ (reference sequence). This TCR came from a man aged 40 to 70 with stage I squamous cell lung carcinoma. The chain uses TRBV7-9 and TRBJ2-7, with D perhaps TRBD1 or TRBD2 (5 bases each). The sample in question was peripheral blood, obtained before any cancer treatment. The CDR3 is CASSLSGSNYEQYF. As DNA, the CDR3 is TGTGCCAGCAGCTTGTCAGGGAGTAACTACGAGCAGTACTTC.